The next 20 T cell receptor beta chains were all read from a single sample in a study of CD8+CD57+ T cells in acquired aplastic anemia (dated by TCRdb to the late 2010s). The patients picked for sequencing were ones in whom flow cytometry had shown an expansion of CD8+CD57+ cells. The sequencing machine was an Illumina HiSeq 2000. Genomic DNA served as template for TCR beta VDJ combination and CDR3 sequence profiling. TCRdb reanalyzed the raw reads on its own, using fastp at Q25 for trimming and MiXCR for clone calling, and kept in-frame beta chains. Rows with one shared CDR3 protein collapse into an entry with the most common genes and DNA. The sample records about 160,000 distinct CDR3 sequences, less than 60% of which are singletons. Under 3.5% of the sample goes to the ten largest clones. Sample: sorted CD4+, CD8+, or CD8+CD57+ T cells (not recorded which) from PBMCs. All receptors derive from a human donor with aplastic anemia.

The chain recombines TRBV5-1 with TRBJ2-7, with 8 bases matching TRBD2. The trim removed 3 bases at V and 2 bases at J, leaving 7 bases unmatched. The CDR3 runs 15 residues. Germline values: CDR1 SGHRS, CDR2 YFSETQ. The CDR3 DNA reads as TGCGCCAGCAGCTCTGTGGGGACTAGGGCCTACGAGCAGTACGTC. This encodes CASSSVGTRAYEQYV.

This clonotype has at least ten counts. The chain recombines TRBV7-3 with TRBJ1-2; D possibly corresponds to TRBD1 (5 bases). The germline gives CDR1 SGHTA, CDR2 FQGTGA. This CDR3 is 13 amino acids long. Trimming cost V 5 bases and J 3 bases, with 10 bases left between them. CDR3 region: CASSPSTDYGYTF. The CDR3 DNA follows: TGTGCCAGCAGCCCCTCGACAGACTATGGCTACACCTTC.

As regards this clonotype: Possible read error: a much larger clone is one base away. The rearrangement links TRBV7-3 to TRBJ2-2, with TRBD2 matching over 9 bases. The germline gives CDR1 SGHTA, CDR2 FQGTGA. The trim removed 4 bases at V and 6 bases at J, leaving 9 bases unmatched. The CDR3 runs 16 residues. The CDR3 protein is CASSSLLSGSSGELFF. CDR3 sequence (DNA): TGTGCCAGCAGCTCACTCCTTAGCGGGAGTTCCGGGGAGCTGTTTTTT.

This clonotype has more than one count but fewer than ten. This may stem from a read error, because a much larger clone lies one nucleotide away. The chain recombines TRBV11-3 with TRBJ2-7; 8 bases agree with TRBD2. With 5 bases clipped from V and 6 bases from J, the junction kept 6 bases outside the gene matches. Looked up from germline, CDR1 is SGHNT and CDR2 is YENEEA. The CDR3 sequence is 13 residues long. CDR3 protein: CASSPDAGGEQYV. The CDR3 nucleotides are TGTGCCAGCAGCCCGGACGCGGGGGGCGAGCAGTACGTC.

The genes are TRBV4-2 and TRBJ2-2; D is perhaps TRBD1 (6 bases). Trimming took 5 bases from V and 2 from J, leaving 18 bases between them. CDR1 is LGHNA and CDR2 is YNFKEQ in the germline V gene. This CDR3 comprises 17 residues. CDR3 sequence: CASSRTVNSLNTGELFF. The CDR3, as DNA: TGTGCCAGCAGCAGGACAGTGAATTCTTTAAACACCGGGGAGCTGTTTTTT.

The rearrangement joins TRBV10-3 to TRBJ2-1; D may be TRBD1 or TRBD2 (6 bases each). Between the trimmed V and J ends, which lost 4 bases and 4 bases, there was a span of 14 bases. The CDR3 totals 15 residues. Germline V gene sequence: CDR1 ENHRY, CDR2 SYGVKD. The CDR3 reads CAISVGGRGYNEQFF. DNA of the CDR3: TGTGCCATCAGTGTTGGGGGGCGAGGATACAATGAGCAGTTCTTC.

The gene calls are TRBV19 and TRBJ2-2; D not resolved. Germline V lookup: CDR1 LNHDA, CDR2 SQIVND (reference sequence). The CDR3 has 11 residues. Trimming stripped 1 base from V and 7 bases from J, with 1 base between. The CDR3 sequence: CASSIVGELFF. The CDR3 region has the DNA TGTGCCAGTAGTATAGTCGGGGAGCTGTTTTTT.

This clonotype occurred a few times. The chain recombines TRBV18 with TRBJ2-7; maybe TRBD2 (6 bases). Per the germline V gene, CDR1 is KGHSH and CDR2 is LQKENI. The CDR3 totals 13 residues. The CDR3 nucleotides are TGTGCCAGCGCACCGCGGGGAGGTGGGGAGCAGTACGTC. Residues: CASAPRGGGEQYV.

This clonotype was counted many times. The rearrangement joins TRBV4-1 to TRBJ2-2; perhaps TRBD2 as D (5 bases). V lost 0 bases, J lost 5 bases, and 7 bases lay in between. This CDR3 contains 14 residues. CDR1 is MGHRA and CDR2 is YSYEKL in the germline V gene. Here the CDR3 reads CASSQERGTGELFF. CDR3 nucleotide sequence: TGCGCCAGCAGCCAAGAAAGAGGGACCGGGGAGCTGTTTTTT.

This clonotype occurred many times. The CDR3 spells CASSLTGGPNTEAFF. CDR3 DNA: TGTGCCAGCAGTCTTACAGGGGGACCAAACACTGAAGCTTTCTTT. The gene calls are TRBV12-3 or TRBV12-4 and TRBJ1-1; 8 positions agree with TRBD1. The CDR3 covers 15 residues. Germline trimming cut 5 bases from V and 2 bases from J; bases unmatched to any gene: 7.

The chain combines TRBV2 with TRBJ2-5; D is ambiguous. Trimming took 9 bases from V and 1 from J, leaving 6 bases between them. Looked up from germline, CDR1 is SNHLY and CDR2 is FYNNEI. The CDR3 has 11 amino acids. The CDR3 spells CARGFQETQYF. In nucleotides, the CDR3 is TGTGCCAGAGGATTCCAAGAGACCCAGTACTTC.

Concerning this clonotype itself: Given a much more abundant clone one base away, this may be a read error. The chain has TRBV6-1 and TRBJ2-7, with D unresolved. V lost 5 bases and J lost 2, with 22 bases in between. This CDR3 comprises 17 residues. Germline CDR1 is MNHNS and CDR2 is SASEGT. The CDR3 DNA follows: TGTGCCAGCAGTCGAGAAAAGGGCGGAATATTTCCCTACGAGCAGTACTTC. It encodes CASSREKGGIFPYEQYF.

The sample holds a few counts of this clonotype. The rearrangement links TRBV7-8 to TRBJ2-7; no definite D call. There are 13 residues in the CDR3. Germline values: CDR1 SGHVS, CDR2 FQNEAQ. The V and J ends lost 1 base and 4 bases respectively, with 8 bases between them. CDR3 DNA sequence: TGTGCCAGCAGCTTAGGGATCTCATACGAGCAGTACTTC. Translation: CASSLGISYEQYF.

The chain recombines TRBV7-9 with TRBJ1-2; D gene uncertain. The V gene's germline CDR1 is SEHNR and CDR2 FQNEAQ (reference sequence). The CDR3 totals 14 residues. The V end was cut by 1 base, the J end by 5 bases, with 11 bases between. CDR3 residues: CASSLEQDSYGYTF. The DNA of the CDR3 is TGTGCCAGCAGCTTAGAGCAGGACTCGTATGGCTACACCTTC. The complete variable domain, with remaining parts taken from reference TRBV7-9 and TRBJ1-2, reads DTGVSQNPRHKITKRGQNVTFRCDPISEHNRLYWYRQTLGQGPEFLTYFQNEAQLEKSRLLSDRFSAERPKGSFSTLEIQRTEQGDSAMYLCASSLEQDSYGYTFGSGTRLTVV.

This clonotype was observed at least ten times. This rearrangement joins TRBV10-3 to TRBJ2-1, with a possible D match to TRBD2 (7 bases). Germline V gene lookup returns CDR1 ENHRY and CDR2 SYGVKD. The CDR3 runs to 15 residues. Trimming pared 8 bases from V and 1 base from J, leaving 15 bases between. CDR3 protein: CAIGGGAGSYNEQFF. CDR3 sequence (DNA): TGTGCCATCGGGGGGGGGGCAGGGTCCTACAATGAGCAGTTCTTC.

This clonotype has a handful of counts. The chain links TRBV25-1 to TRBJ2-7; TRBD2 agrees at 7 bases. CDR3 length equals 14 residues. Germline V gene lookup returns CDR1 MGHDK and CDR2 SYGVNS. V dropped 4 bases and J dropped 5; count of bases not matched to a gene: 8. The CDR3 nucleotides are TGTGCCAGCAGTGGAGCGGGGAGTCTCGACGAGCAGTACTTC. Translating it yields CASSGAGSLDEQYF.

Here the CDR3 reads CAGGTSGSSETQYF. The CDR3, as DNA: TGTGCCGGAGGGACTAGCGGGAGTTCAGAGACCCAGTACTTC. This chain uses TRBV2 with TRBJ2-5, with 14 bases lining up with TRBD2. Germline lookup yields CDR1 SNHLY and CDR2 FYNNEI. With V trimmed by 11 bases and J by 4 bases, 6 bases remained unmatched. This CDR3 has 14 amino acids.

This clonotype was counted only a few times. This chain uses TRBV20-1 with TRBJ2-1; 9 bases are shared with TRBD1. V was clipped by 3 bases and J by 6 bases; unmatched bases: 6. In germline, CDR1 is DFQATT, CDR2 SNEGSKA (reference sequence). The CDR3 spans 14 residues. The CDR3 sequence is CSARAGTGTNEQFF. The CDR3 bases are TGCAGTGCTAGGGCCGGGACAGGGACCAATGAGCAGTTCTTC.

This clonotype appeared many times. One end of the junction varies from germline; a read error may be responsible. The rearrangement uses TRBV5-1 and TRBJ1-2; 8 bases line up with TRBD1. The CDR3 extends over 14 amino acids. Germline V gene lookup returns CDR1 SGHRS and CDR2 YFSETQ. The CDR3 spells CASSLGQGAYGYTF. The DNA for the CDR3 is TGTGCCAGCAGTTTAGGACAGGGAGCCTATGGCTACACCTTC.

The sample holds a few counts of this clonotype. This rearrangement joins TRBV20-1 to TRBJ1-1; D perhaps matches TRBD1 (5 bases). Per germline, CDR1 DFQATT and CDR2 SNEGSKA (reference sequence). CDR3 length: 13 residues. V lost 6 bases and J 4 bases, leaving 15 bases between the germline ends. CDR3 coding DNA: TGCAGTGCGCAGACCCAGCAGGGCACTGAAGCTTTCTTT. Encoded protein: CSAQTQQGTEAFF.